The sequence of this T cell receptor beta chain was determined in a study of OX40 agonist ivuxolimab in advanced cancers. V gave up 5 bases and J gave up 2 bases; unmatched junction bases: 10. The CDR3 is 18 amino acids. The V gene's germline CDR1 is SGHTA and CDR2 FQGNSA. Produced via immunoSEQ multiplex PCR; TCRdb's table is partial and in-frame only. The data contain 60,000 to 100,000 clones, 70% to 85% of them singletons. The J gene is TRBJ2-6, the V gene TRBV7-2, with TRBD1 matching over 9 bases. This receptor was obtained from an adult with an advanced solid tumor such as melanoma, head and neck, liver or kidney cancer. The source was CD4+ or CD8+ T cells sorted from blood, collected in a trial of the OX40 agonist ivuxolimab. The DNA of the CDR3 is TGTGCCAGCAGCGTCCGGGACAGGGTCTATACTGGGGCCAACGTCCTGACTTTC. Translated: CASSVRDRVYTGANVLTF.